Below, 3 T cell receptor beta chains from the same sample are listed, as sequenced in a study of human T cells and chemical hapten exposure (dated by TCRdb to the early 2020s). To prepare the library, RACE was applied. Sequencing instrument: NextSeq 500. TCRdb handled the public reads itself, with Q25 trimming in fastp and clone calling in MiXCR, and kept productive beta chains. A single entry per CDR3 protein holds the most common genes and DNA from its merged rows. The sample table lists 270,000 or so distinct CDR3 sequences, approximately 7.5% of them with a count of one. The top ten clonotypes cover more than 1% of the sample. What the time point label conveys for this sample: pre-sensitization, week 0. What the treatment or condition label conveys for this sample: therapeutic diphenylcyclopropenone sensitization with weekly scalp DPC. This specimen was whole blood, taken in connection with sensitization to the hapten diphenylcyclopropenone (DPC). The source of these receptors is a man in his late teens or twenties with alopecia areata. Some clones in this sample may be carry-over from other donors' samples.

This clonotype was seen only a few times. V gene TRBV6-5 combines with J gene TRBJ2-1; either TRBD1 or TRBD2 may supply D (6 bases each). V shed 5 bases and J shed 9 bases, with 14 bases lying between them. The CDR3 extends over 13 amino acids. CDR1 is MNHEY, CDR2 SVGAGI, per germline. CDR3 sequence reads: CASSTRRDIEQFF. The CDR3 DNA is TGTGCCAGCAGTACTCGGCGGGACATTGAGCAGTTCTTC.

This clonotype was recorded at least ten times. The V gene is TRBV6-2 or TRBV6-3, the J gene TRBJ2-7; 8 bases fit TRBD1. The junction had 7 bases not matched to a gene; V was cut back by 4 bases and J by 2 bases. Germline CDR1 reads MNHEY; CDR2 reads SVGEGT. The CDR3 is 15 amino acids. In nucleotides, the CDR3 is TGTGCCAGCAGTTGGCTCCGGGACAGGCCCTACGAGCAGTACTTC. This translates into CASSWLRDRPYEQYF.

This clonotype was detected only a few times. The rearrangement uses TRBV11-2 and TRBJ2-7, with D tentatively TRBD2 (6 bases). The CDR3 sequence is 15 residues long. CDR1 is SGHAT and CDR2 is FQNNGV in the germline V gene. Trimming cost V 5 bases and J 0 bases, with 14 bases left between them. The CDR3 region is CASSPIPTSSYEQYV. The CDR3 DNA follows: TGTGCCAGCAGCCCCATACCGACTAGCTCCTACGAGCAGTACGTC.